This note documents a single T cell receptor beta chain sequence. The data belong to a study of blood T cell repertoires in COVID-19. Germline V gene data show CDR1 as SGHRS and CDR2 as YFSETQ. This CDR3 contains 14 residues. V trimming: 2 bases; J trimming: 6 bases; junction bases outside the gene matches: 3. Authors' methods: Nucleated cell number was recorded as an estimate derived from reference gene primer amplification. Measured with immunoSEQ multiplex PCR; TCRdb has only the in-frame clones, and not every one. The V and J calls and the clone size are those of that table, but D and trimming were determined from the DNA. The sample lists over 150,000 clones, approximately 80% seen once, with less than 4.5% in the top ten.

The sequence was collected from a woman over 75 with acute or convalescent COVID-19. The chain has TRBV5-1 and TRBJ2-1; 9 nucleotides align to TRBD2. The sample taken for sequencing was peripheral blood. CDR3 DNA: TGCGCCAGCAGCTTAGCGGGAGGATTCAATGAGCAGTTCTTC. It codes for CASSLAGGFNEQFF.